This T cell receptor (beta chain) was sequenced in a study of Ad26.COV2.S vaccination and SARS-CoV-2 variants. Study-level background: The vaccine Ad26.COV2.S was put into the muscle once, or twice with 56 days between.

Specified treatment: 15 to 20 received Ad26.COV2.S at low or high dose, single or two shots; a few received placebo; per-sample allocation not given. Collection of samples fell on day 63 after the first vaccine or placebo injection. The V segment lost 12 bases and the J segment 4 bases; nucleotides outside the gene matches: 6. Germline V gene data show CDR1 as KGHDR and CDR2 as SFDVKD. The CDR3 is 13 residues long. Profiled with immunoSEQ multiplex PCR; TCRdb holds only in-frame clones, not every one. This table has about 350,000 clones, roughly 84% appearing once. This chain joins TRBV24-1 and TRBJ1-5, with 9 bases matching TRBD1. The source is a person aged 18-65 years who received the Ad26.COV2.S COVID-19 vaccine or a placebo. The sample was peripheral blood, taken in a trial of Ad26.COV2.S vaccine versus placebo. The CDR3 coding sequence is TGTGCCCCACAGGGGGCTGAGAATCAGCCCCAGCATTTT. This gives the protein CAPQGAENQPQHF.